These 7 T cell receptor beta chains originate from one sample sequenced in a study of identical twins. TCRdb passed the 5' RACE reads through MiXCR, listing each CDR3 protein once. The data contain 750,000 to 950,000 distinct CDR3 sequences, 10% to 15% of them singletons. These data also featured in a second study, about yellow fever vaccine responses in identical twins.

The source material was PBMCs. All receptors come from a young woman in good health.

This clonotype occurred many times. The CDR3 nucleotides read TGTGCCAGCAGCTTTTCAGGAGATACGCAGTATTTT. This sequence encodes CASSFSGDTQYF. The genes are TRBV11-2 and TRBJ2-3; D not resolved. Trimming shortened V by 3 bases and J by 5 bases, and 6 bases separated the two germline ends. Germline CDR1 and CDR2: SGHAT and FQNNGV. The CDR3 runs 12 residues. Based on the CDR3 plus reference TRBV11-2 and TRBJ2-3, the full variable domain is EAGVAQSPRYKIIEKRQSVAFWCNPISGHATLYWYQQILGQGPKLLIQFQNNGVVDDSQLPKDRFSAERLKGVDSTLKIQPAKLEDSAVYLCASSFSGDTQYFGPGTRLTVL.

V and J are TRBV3-1 and TRBJ2-5; D may be TRBD2 (6 bases). V was pared by 8 bases and J by 2 bases, with 9 bases between. The germline CDR1 and CDR2 sequences are LGHDT and YNNKEL (reference sequence). This CDR3 contains 12 residues. The CDR3 region is CASVGTQETQYF. DNA of the CDR3: TGTGCCAGCGTCGGGACTCAAGAGACCCAGTACTTC.

The V gene is TRBV12-3 or TRBV12-4, the J gene TRBJ1-1; a weak D match, TRBD1 (6 bases). V lost 5 bases and J lost 1, with 11 bases in between. CDR3 length: 14 residues. The CDR3 DNA is TGTGCCAGCAGTCACCCGGGACAGAACACTGAAGCTTTCTTT. Amino acids: CASSHPGQNTEAFF.

This clonotype was seen repeatedly, ten times or more. The chain carries TRBV12-3 or TRBV12-4 and TRBJ2-1, with TRBD2 identical over 10 bases. The V gene end was trimmed by 5 bases and the J gene end by 4 bases; junction bases not matched to a gene: 11. The CDR3 totals 17 residues. The CDR3 DNA follows: TGTGCCAGCAGTCCCCGGGGTAGCGGGAGGAGGTACAATGAGCAGTTCTTC. Its protein product is CASSPRGSGRRYNEQFF.

The gene calls are TRBV11-3 and TRBJ2-3; D not certain. This CDR3 comprises 11 residues. Looked up from germline, CDR1 is SGHNT and CDR2 is YENEEA. Trimming cost V 0 bases and J 14 bases, with 9 bases left between them. CDR3 DNA sequence: TGTGCCAGCAGCTTAGATCGGTTTCCGTATTTT. This encodes CASSLDRFPYF.

This clonotype came up a few times. This rearrangement joins TRBV19 to TRBJ1-4, with 9 bases identical to TRBD1. Trimming took 8 bases from V and 7 from J; bases not matched to a gene: 8. CDR3 length equals 14 residues. Germline assignment: CDR1 LNHDA and CDR2 SQIVND (reference sequence). DNA for the CDR3: TGTGCCAGTGTTGGACCGACAGGGGGTGAAAAACTGTTTTTT. This codes for CASVGPTGGEKLFF. Combining the CDR3 with reference TRBV19 and TRBJ1-4 gives the whole variable domain DGGITQSPKYLFRKEGQNVTLSCEQNLNHDAMYWYRQDPGQGLRLIYYSQIVNDFQKGDIAEGYSVSREKKESFPLTVTSAQKNPTAFYLCASVGPTGGEKLFFGSGTQLSVL.

The table lists this clonotype with a few counts. The chain couples TRBV12-3 or TRBV12-4 to TRBJ2-6; D possibly matches TRBD1 or TRBD2 (5 bases each). CDR3 length equals 21 residues. Trimming removed 3 bases from V and 0 bases from J, with 24 bases in between. CDR3 in amino acids: CASSFSPGTRTPFSGANVLTF. CDR3 in DNA: TGTGCCAGCAGTTTTTCCCCAGGGACCCGAACCCCGTTCTCTGGGGCCAACGTCCTGACTTTC.